This entry lists 5 T cell receptor beta chains sequenced from one sample in a study of T cell repertoires in cytomegalovirus infection. TCRdb re-called the reads through MiXCR, storing one row per CDR3 protein. The top ten clones hold around 9.3% of a sample with around 350,000 distinct CDR3 sequences, over 15% of them seen once. The specimen sequenced was PBMCs. The receptor source for this set is a human donor in good health (CMV status not recorded). Some clones in this sample may be carry-over from other donors' samples.

The rearrangement joins TRBV12-3 or TRBV12-4 to TRBJ1-5, with D perhaps matching TRBD1 (5 bases). The CDR3 runs 15 residues. The V gene lost 5 bases and the J gene lost 3 bases, with 14 bases spanning the gap. CDR3 DNA sequence: TGTGCCAGCAGTCCTGCCGACAGCTTCAATCAGCCCCAGCATTTT. Translating gives CASSPADSFNQPQHF.

This clonotype was observed at least ten times. The rearrangement uses TRBV7-2 and TRBJ2-5; weak D call: TRBD2 (5 bases). The V gene's germline CDR1 is SGHTA and CDR2 FQGNSA. The V end lost 7 bases, the J end lost 5 bases, and 14 bases lay between the germline ends. The CDR3 length is 13 residues. This CDR3 is CASNQHTGETQYF. The CDR3 DNA follows: TGTGCCAGCAACCAGCACACGGGGGAGACCCAGTACTTC.

This chain connects TRBV7-2 to TRBJ2-1, with a weak D call TRBD1 (5 bases). V shed 5 bases and J shed 3 bases, with 14 bases lying between them. The CDR3 totals 15 residues. The germline CDR1 and CDR2 sequences are SGHTA and FQGNSA. The CDR3 DNA reads TGTGCCAGCAGCCCGAATAGGGGCGACTACAATGAGCAGTTCTTC. This encodes CASSPNRGDYNEQFF.

This clonotype turned up a few times. This sequence joins TRBV7-2 and TRBJ2-7; D is undetermined. This CDR3 is built from 12 residues. Germline V gene data show CDR1 as SGHTA and CDR2 as FQGNSA. V lost 3 bases to trimming and J lost 6 bases, with 9 bases between them. The DNA of the CDR3 is TGTGCCAGCAGCTTCCGAGATGGCGAGCAGTACTTC. Translating it yields CASSFRDGEQYF.

This clonotype was observed a handful of times. CDR3 nucleotides: TGCAGTGCTAGTTGGGCGGGAGGACCCTACAATGAGCAGTTCTTC. This sequence encodes CSASWAGGPYNEQFF. V usage is TRBV20-1 and J usage is TRBJ2-1; 8 bases map to TRBD2. This CDR3 has 15 amino acids. V lost 3 bases and J lost 2; bases outside the gene matches: 6. Germline lookup yields CDR1 DFQATT and CDR2 SNEGSKA (reference sequence).